The clone carrying this T cell receptor (beta chain) was found many times. The sample belongs to a study of read filtering for tumor transcriptome and immune sequencing. Molecular barcoded adaptors covering alpha/delta and beta/gamma chains were used on around 370 ng RNA. MiXCR, applied by TCRdb to the reads, yields one record per CDR3 protein. Of approximately 20,000 distinct CDR3 sequences in the sample, approximately 13% were seen once. The TCR was taken from a donor over 35 with multiple myeloma. The sequenced material came from a population of CD138-negative cells sorted from bone marrow.

The CDR3 protein is CASSYFGGEQYF. The DNA for the CDR3 is TGTGCCAGCAGTTACTTCGGAGGCGAGCAGTACTTC. The J gene is TRBJ2-7, the V gene TRBV6-2 or TRBV6-3; a weak D match, TRBD2 (5 bases). This CDR3 is built from 12 residues. The germline V gene has CDR1 MNHEY and CDR2 SVGEGT. Deletions cut 1 base from V and 6 bases from J, with 7 bases between.